Below, one T cell receptor (beta chain) is given with its context. V lost 2 bases to trimming and J lost 2 bases, with 10 bases between them. CDR1 MNHEY and CDR2 SMNVEV come from the germline V gene (reference sequence). This CDR3 has 14 amino acids. As processed by the authors: Amplification with reference gene primers provided the estimates of nucleated cell counts. Measured with immunoSEQ multiplex PCR; TCRdb has only the in-frame clones, and not every one. V, J and clone size are taken as reported in that table, and D and trimming were inferred from the DNA itself. The table has 200,000 to 250,000 clones, 85% to 90% seen once; the top ten hold roughly 1.7%. Participants were aged roughly 18 to 100 years from about two dozen US areas. Each participant's cohort was designated according to participant-reported clinical history. The sample belongs to a study of blood T cell repertoires in COVID-19. Study-level information: Sample material is recorded as cDNA or gDNA derived from T cells, B-cell-depleted T cells, or PBMCs.

The sample comprised PBMCs or T cells enriched from blood (not recorded which). The V gene is TRBV27, the J gene TRBJ2-7; D might be TRBD2 (5 bases). This TCR was recovered from a woman aged 50 to 65 who had recovered from COVID-19. CDR3 sequence: CASSLRRQTYEQYF. In nucleotides, the CDR3 is TGTGCCAGCAGTTTACGGAGGCAGACCTACGAGCAGTACTTC.